The TCR beta chain under discussion was sequenced for a study of blood T cell repertoires in COVID-19. In the study overall: Both acute and convalescent COVID-19 samples were obtained from the United States, Italy and Spain. Sources were T cells, B-cell-depleted T cells, or PBMCs; the material itself was cDNA or gDNA.

Germline V lookup: CDR1 LGHDT, CDR2 YNNKEL (reference sequence). This CDR3 spans 16 amino acids. The V and J ends lost 0 bases and 4 bases, in that order; junction bases with no gene match: 6. Source study methods: Estimation of nucleated cell counts was performed using reference gene primer amplification. Repertoires were generated with immunoSEQ multiplex PCR, while TCRdb's copy carries only in-frame clones and drops some. The D gene and trimming were derived from the DNA, and the V and J assignments and clone size from that table. The table shows a few hundred thousand clones, with around 80% occurring only once.

This chain links TRBV3-1 (or the pseudogene TRBV3-2) with TRBJ2-5; 9 bases are shared with TRBD2. This receptor was taken from a middle-aged man with active or convalescent COVID-19. The sequencing input was peripheral blood. The CDR3 region is CASSQEGGRARETQYF. For the CDR3, the DNA is TGTGCCAGCAGCCAAGAAGGCGGGAGGGCCCGAGAGACCCAGTACTTC.